A selection of T cell receptor beta chains follows, all from one sample in a study of shared clonotypes between healthy human individuals. This table comes from immunoSEQ multiplex PCR, and its TCRdb copy is limited to in-frame clones, with some not included. Among about 2.4 million clones listed, roughly 93% were seen once. The sequencing input was naive CD4+ T cells from PBMCs. The receptors shown here come from a man younger than 35 in good health. Some clones in this sample may be carry-over from other donors' samples. The CDR3 runs from the conserved cysteine through the conserved F or W. The D gene is left open where the match is weak. A row's size may be missing; if present it is once, few, many or a size class.

CDR3 | DNA | V | D | J | size
CASSDRPDRIGLGYTF | TGTGCCAGCAGTGACCGCCCTGACAGGATAGGACTTGGCTACACCTTC | TRBV6-1 | NA | TRBJ1-2 | NA
CASSQVILARSKNTEAFF | TGCGCCAGCAGCCAAGTGATATTGGCCCGTTCCAAGAACACTGAAGCTTTCTTT | TRBV4-1 | NA | TRBJ1-1 | NA
CASSPEPGPILGYGYTF | TGTGCCAGCAGCCCGGAACCGGGACCTATTTTGGGCTATGGCTACACCTTC | TRBV5-4 | NA | TRBJ1-2 | NA
CASILGSETTEAFF | TGCGCCAGCATCCTTGGGTCTGAAACCACTGAAGCTTTCTTT | TRBV5-1 | NA | TRBJ1-1 | NA
CASSQGLAVPYEQYF | TGCGCCAGCAGCCAAGGCCTAGCGGTACCCTACGAGCAGTACTTC | TRBV4-1 | TRBD2 | TRBJ2-7 | NA
CASSLGGRRETQYF | TGTGCCAGCAGCTTAGGTGGCCGGCGGGAGACCCAGTACTTC | TRBV7-2 | NA | TRBJ2-5 | once
CASSPDSGWYGYTF | TGTGCCAGCAGCCCGGACAGCGGGTGGTATGGCTACACCTTC | TRBV5-6 | NA | TRBJ1-2 | NA
CASSYGAEAFF | TGTGCCAGCAGTTACGGTGCTGAAGCTTTCTTT | TRBV6-5 | NA | TRBJ1-1 | few
CASSDSGAHQPQHF | TGTGCCAGCAGTGATTCGGGGGCGCACCAGCCCCAGCATTTT | TRBV28 | NA | TRBJ1-5 | NA
CASSERLEGTVEAFF | TGTGCCAGCAGTGAACGGTTGGAGGGTACGGTGGAAGCTTTCTTT | TRBV25-1 | NA | TRBJ1-1 | NA
CASSLLETQYF | TGTGCCAGCTCACTATTAGAGACCCAGTACTTC | TRBV18 | NA | TRBJ2-5 | once
CASSWWQGQETQYF | TGTGCCAGCAGTTGGTGGCAGGGGCAAGAGACCCAGTACTTC | TRBV5-6 | NA | TRBJ2-5 | NA
CASSRGSGLRVSSSYEQYF | TGCGCCAGCAGCCGCGGATCGGGCCTCAGAGTAAGTTCGTCCTACGAGCAGTACTTC | TRBV5-1 | NA | TRBJ2-7 | NA
CASRRDRNTGELFF | TGTGCCAGCAGGCGGGACAGAAACACCGGGGAGCTGTTTTTT | TRBV2 | NA | TRBJ2-2 | NA
CATSTRTGGAETQYF | TGTGCCACCAGCACGCGAACAGGGGGTGCAGAGACCCAGTACTTC | TRBV15 | TRBD1 | TRBJ2-5 | once
CASREGWGYEQYF | TGTGCCAGCAGAGAAGGGTGGGGTTACGAGCAGTACTTC | TRBV28 | NA | TRBJ2-7 | NA
CASSLAVRENEQFF | TGTGCCAGCAGCTTAGCCGTCAGGGAGAATGAGCAGTTCTTC | TRBV7-9 | NA | TRBJ2-1 | once
CSARGENEQFF | TGCAGTGCTAGGGGTGAAAATGAGCAGTTCTTC | TRBV20-1 | NA | TRBJ2-1 | NA
CASIGGGQINYEQYF | TGTGCCAGCATCGGGGGCGGACAGATTAACTACGAGCAGTACTTC | TRBV28 | NA | TRBJ2-7 | NA
CASRHTGGTGELFF | TGTGCCAGCAGGCATACGGGTGGGACCGGGGAGCTGTTTTTT | TRBV6-1 | NA | TRBJ2-2 | NA
CASRRTSGELFF | TGTGCCAGTAGGAGGACATCCGGGGAGCTGTTTTTT | TRBV19 | NA | TRBJ2-2 | few
CASSPEGSSYNEQFF | TGTGCCAGCAGTCCCGAGGGGAGCTCCTACAATGAGCAGTTCTTC | TRBV6-5 | NA | TRBJ2-1 | NA
CASTLNWKYYEQYF | TGTGCCAGCACCCTTAACTGGAAATACTACGAGCAGTACTTC | TRBV28 | NA | TRBJ2-7 | NA
CASGQESIGQPQHF | TGTGCCAGCGGACAGGAATCTATTGGCCAGCCCCAGCATTTT | TRBV28 | TRBD1 | TRBJ1-5 | NA
CASSWQGDFYNEQFF | TGCGCCAGCAGCTGGCAGGGGGACTTTTACAATGAGCAGTTCTTC | TRBV5-1 | NA | TRBJ2-1 | NA
CASSPDDRDLIRELFF | TGCGCCAGCAGCCCCGATGACCGGGACCTCATCCGGGAGCTGTTTTTT | TRBV5-1 | NA | TRBJ2-2 | NA
CASSTHTGELFF | TGTGCCAGCAGCACTCACACCGGGGAGCTGTTTTTT | TRBV2 | NA | TRBJ2-2 | NA
CASSPMGRADQETQYF | TGTGCCAGCAGCCCCATGGGACGGGCCGACCAAGAGACCCAGTACTTC | TRBV7-9 | NA | TRBJ2-5 | NA
CAISVSDGGEQYF | TGTGCCATCAGTGTTTCCGACGGAGGCGAGCAGTACTTC | TRBV10-3 | NA | TRBJ2-7 | NA
CATSRRRTLNTEAFF | TGTGCCACCAGCAGGAGGCGAACCTTGAACACTGAAGCTTTCTTT | TRBV15 | NA | TRBJ1-1 | NA
CAWSTGDGYGYTF | TGTGCCTGGTCGACAGGGGATGGCTATGGCTACACCTTC | TRBV30 | TRBD1 | TRBJ1-2 | few
CAISDHPPHPDSSYNEQFF | TGTGCCATCAGTGATCACCCCCCACACCCGGACAGCTCCTACAATGAGCAGTTCTTC | TRBV10-3 | NA | TRBJ2-1 | NA
CASSLAGTANTGELFF | TGTGCCAGCAGCTTAGCCGGGACAGCGAACACCGGGGAGCTGTTTTTT | TRBV7-8 | TRBD1 | TRBJ2-2 | NA
CASSHGPGQGTNTEAFF | TGCGCCAGCAGCCATGGACCCGGACAGGGGACGAACACTGAAGCTTTCTTT | TRBV4-1 | TRBD1 | TRBJ1-1 | NA
CSVVGTDTPYGYTF | TGCAGCGTTGTGGGGACGGATACCCCCTATGGCTACACCTTC | TRBV29-1 | NA | TRBJ1-2 | NA
CASSDHSEAGELFF | TGCGCCAGCAGTGATCACTCGGAGGCCGGGGAGCTGTTTTTT | TRBV10-1 | NA | TRBJ2-2 | NA
CASSRREGTYEQYF | TGCGCCAGCAGCCGTCGGGAAGGAACCTACGAGCAGTACTTC | TRBV5-1 | NA | TRBJ2-7 | once
CASKSTGGQPQHF | TGTGCCAGCAAGTCAACAGGGGGTCAGCCCCAGCATTTT | TRBV2 | TRBD1 | TRBJ1-5 | NA
CASSTRTPYNEQFF | TGTGCCAGCAGCACCAGGACACCCTACAATGAGCAGTTCTTC | TRBV7-3 | NA | TRBJ2-1 | NA
CAWSPYQETQYF | TGTGCCTGGAGTCCGTACCAAGAGACCCAGTACTTC | TRBV30 | NA | TRBJ2-5 | NA
CASARNEKLFF | TGTGCCAGCGCCCGTAATGAAAAACTGTTTTTT | TRBV28 | NA | TRBJ1-4 | NA
CASSPVTRTYEQYF | TGTGCCAGCTCACCAGTTACCAGGACCTACGAGCAGTACTTC | TRBV18 | NA | TRBJ2-7 | NA
CASSSGANYNEQFF | TGTGCCAGCAGCTCGGGGGCCAATTACAATGAGCAGTTCTTC | TRBV11-1 | NA | TRBJ2-1 | once
CASRPAGSTEAFF | TGTGCCAGCAGGCCGGCGGGGAGCACTGAAGCTTTCTTT | TRBV6-5 | NA | TRBJ1-1 | few